The source of this T cell receptor (beta chain) is a study of blood T cell repertoires in COVID-19. With V trimmed by 6 bases and J by 3 bases, 6 bases remained unmatched. Germline lookup yields CDR1 MNHEY and CDR2 SMNVEV (reference sequence). The CDR3 loop spans 14 amino acids. Repertoires were generated with immunoSEQ multiplex PCR, while TCRdb's copy carries only in-frame clones and drops some. The table shows roughly 160,000 clones, with about nine tenths occurring only once. Material for sequencing was peripheral blood. This sequence was found in a young man with acute or convalescent COVID-19. The rearrangement joins TRBV27 to TRBJ2-7, with 9 bases identical to TRBD1. The CDR3 reads CASRGPGQGYEQYF. As DNA, the CDR3 is TGTGCCAGCAGGGGGCCGGGACAGGGCTACGAGCAGTACTTC.